This T cell receptor beta chain was identified during a study of T cells in women clearing cervical HPV infection. Study in general: Cases: HPV16-related CIN3 or worse on histology, a couple of invasive cancers. Case blood was drawn when the lesion was first found; control blood after infection became undetectable.

The germline CDR1 and CDR2 sequences are SGHRS and YFSETQ. V trimming: 4 bases; J trimming: 5 bases; junction bases outside the gene matches: 3. The CDR3 runs to 13 residues. The study, taken as a whole, reports: A classifier using richness and V gene abundances reached an AUC of under 0.9. CIN3+ cases had significantly higher TCR richness than controls; evenness did not differ.

Sequencing was performed with immunoSEQ multiplex PCR; in TCRdb, only in-frame clones are kept and a portion is missing. The listing records approximately 44,000 clones. Turning to this clone: Its antigen remains unknown. The read gets to within 3 residues of the CDR3 end, and the germline J gene fills in the rest.

The source material was blood buffy coat. This TCR derives from a woman aged 18-70 years with a cervical HPV16 infection that either progressed to CIN3+ or cleared (not recorded which). The J gene is TRBJ2-1, the V gene TRBV5-1, with 7 bases that match TRBD1. The sequenced part of the CDR3 DNA is TGCGCCAGCAGCAAGGGGGCTAACAATGAG. Translating gives CASSKGANNE. The whole CDR3 reads CASSKGANNEQFF.